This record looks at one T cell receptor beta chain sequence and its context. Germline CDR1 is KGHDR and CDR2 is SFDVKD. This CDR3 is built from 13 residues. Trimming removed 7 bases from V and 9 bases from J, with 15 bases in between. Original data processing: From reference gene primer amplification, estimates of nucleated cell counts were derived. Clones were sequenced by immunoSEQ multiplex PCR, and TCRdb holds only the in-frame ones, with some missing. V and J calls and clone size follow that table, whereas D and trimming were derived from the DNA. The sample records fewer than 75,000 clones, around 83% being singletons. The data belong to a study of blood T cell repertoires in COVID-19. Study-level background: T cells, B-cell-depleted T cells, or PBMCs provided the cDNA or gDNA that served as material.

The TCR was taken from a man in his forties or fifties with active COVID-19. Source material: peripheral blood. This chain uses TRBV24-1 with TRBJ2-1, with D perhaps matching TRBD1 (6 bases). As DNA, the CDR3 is TGTGCCACCAGCTCAACACAGGGTGGTGAGCAGTTCTTC. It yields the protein CATSSTQGGEQFF.